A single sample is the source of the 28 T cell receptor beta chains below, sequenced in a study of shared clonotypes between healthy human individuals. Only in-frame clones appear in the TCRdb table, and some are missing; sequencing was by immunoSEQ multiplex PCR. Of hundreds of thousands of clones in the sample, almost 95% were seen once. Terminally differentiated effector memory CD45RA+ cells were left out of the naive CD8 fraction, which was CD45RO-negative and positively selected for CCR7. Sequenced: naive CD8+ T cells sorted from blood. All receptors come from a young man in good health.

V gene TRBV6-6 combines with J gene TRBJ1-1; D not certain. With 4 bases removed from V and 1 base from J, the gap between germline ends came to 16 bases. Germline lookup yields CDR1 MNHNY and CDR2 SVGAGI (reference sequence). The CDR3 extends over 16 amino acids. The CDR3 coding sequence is TGTGCCAGCAGTTCCCCTTATATGGCGGAGAACACTGAAGCTTTCTTT. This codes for CASSSPYMAENTEAFF.

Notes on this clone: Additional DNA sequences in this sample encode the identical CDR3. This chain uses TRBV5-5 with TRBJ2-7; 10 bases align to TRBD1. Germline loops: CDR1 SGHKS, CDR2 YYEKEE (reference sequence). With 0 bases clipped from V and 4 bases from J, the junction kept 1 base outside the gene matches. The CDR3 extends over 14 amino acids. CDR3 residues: CASSLGTGGYEQYF. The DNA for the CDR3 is TGTGCCAGCAGCTTGGGGACAGGGGGATACGAGCAGTACTTC.

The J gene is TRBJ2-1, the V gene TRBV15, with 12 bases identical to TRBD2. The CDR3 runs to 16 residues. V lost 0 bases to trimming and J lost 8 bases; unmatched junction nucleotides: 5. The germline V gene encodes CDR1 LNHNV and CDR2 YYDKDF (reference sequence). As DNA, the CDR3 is TGTGCCACCAGCAGAGAAACGACTAGCGGGGGCGATGAGCAGTTCTTC. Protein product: CATSRETTSGGDEQFF. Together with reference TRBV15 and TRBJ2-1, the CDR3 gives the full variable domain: DAMVIQNPRYQVTQFGKPVTLSCSQTLNHNVMYWYQQKSSQAPKLLFHYYDKDFNNEADTPDNFQSRRPNTSFCFLDIRSPGLGDTAMYLCATSRETTSGGDEQFFGPGTRLTVL.

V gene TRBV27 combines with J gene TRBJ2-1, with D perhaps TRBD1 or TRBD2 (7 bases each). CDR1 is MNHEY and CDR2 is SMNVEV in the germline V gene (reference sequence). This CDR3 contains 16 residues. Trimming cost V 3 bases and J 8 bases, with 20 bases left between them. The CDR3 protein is CASSLGRDYRGDEQFF. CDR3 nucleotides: TGTGCCAGCAGTTTGGGCCGGGACTACAGGGGAGATGAGCAGTTCTTC.

The CDR3: CASSSSPRPGQGAQGHGYTF. DNA of the CDR3: TGTGCCAGCAGTTCTTCCCCGAGACCGGGACAGGGGGCGCAGGGCCATGGCTACACCTTC. The rearrangement uses TRBV27 and TRBJ1-2; 12 bases map to TRBD1. CDR1 is MNHEY, CDR2 SMNVEV, per germline (reference sequence). This CDR3 region has 20 residues. Unmatched junction bases numbered 21, after V lost 4 bases and J lost 6 bases.

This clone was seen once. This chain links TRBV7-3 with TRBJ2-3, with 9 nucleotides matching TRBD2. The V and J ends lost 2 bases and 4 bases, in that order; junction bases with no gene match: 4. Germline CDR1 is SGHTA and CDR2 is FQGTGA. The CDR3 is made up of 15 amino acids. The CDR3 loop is CASSLVAGGPDTQYF. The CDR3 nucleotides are TGTGCCAGCAGCTTAGTTGCGGGAGGGCCAGATACGCAGTATTTT.

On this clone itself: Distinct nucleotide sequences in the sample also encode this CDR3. Here the CDR3 reads CASSFGQGGETQYF. CDR3 bases: TGTGCCAGCAGCTTTGGTCAGGGGGGAGAGACCCAGTACTTC. The J gene is TRBJ2-5, the V gene TRBV5-6, with a possible D match to TRBD1 (7 bases). Trimming cost V 2 bases and J 4 bases, with 12 bases left between them. Germline V gene sequence: CDR1 SGHDT, CDR2 YYEEEE. CDR3 length equals 14 residues.

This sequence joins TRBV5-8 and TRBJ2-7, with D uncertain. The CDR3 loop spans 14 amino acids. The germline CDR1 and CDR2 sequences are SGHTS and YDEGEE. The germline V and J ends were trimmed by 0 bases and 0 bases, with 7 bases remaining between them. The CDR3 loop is CASSLGVFSYEQYF. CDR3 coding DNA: TGTGCCAGCAGCTTGGGGGTATTCTCCTACGAGCAGTACTTC.

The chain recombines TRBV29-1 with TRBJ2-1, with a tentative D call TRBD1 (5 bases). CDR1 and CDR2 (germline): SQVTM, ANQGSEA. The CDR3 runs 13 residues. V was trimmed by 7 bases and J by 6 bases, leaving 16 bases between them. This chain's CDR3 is CSAPITQGNEQFF. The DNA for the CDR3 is TGCAGCGCCCCAATCACCCAGGGCAATGAGCAGTTCTTC.

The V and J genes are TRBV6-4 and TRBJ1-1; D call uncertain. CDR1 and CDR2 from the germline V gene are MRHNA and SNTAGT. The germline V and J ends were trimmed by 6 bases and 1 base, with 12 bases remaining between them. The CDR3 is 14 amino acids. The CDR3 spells CASRVGRGNTEAFF. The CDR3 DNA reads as TGTGCCAGCAGGGTTGGACGGGGGAACACTGAAGCTTTCTTT.

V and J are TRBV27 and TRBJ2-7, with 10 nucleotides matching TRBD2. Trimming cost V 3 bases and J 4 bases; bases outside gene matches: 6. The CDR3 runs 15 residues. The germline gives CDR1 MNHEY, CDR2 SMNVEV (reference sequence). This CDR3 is CASSFLAGAGYEQYF. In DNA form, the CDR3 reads TGTGCCAGCAGTTTCCTAGCGGGAGCGGGGTACGAGCAGTACTTC.

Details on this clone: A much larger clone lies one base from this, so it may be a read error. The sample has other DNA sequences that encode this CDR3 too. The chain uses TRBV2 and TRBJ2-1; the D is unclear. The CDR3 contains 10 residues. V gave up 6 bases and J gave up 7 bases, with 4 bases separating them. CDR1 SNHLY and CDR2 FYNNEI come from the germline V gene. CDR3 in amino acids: CASSRNEQFF. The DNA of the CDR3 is TGTGCCAGCAGCCGGAATGAGCAGTTCTTC.

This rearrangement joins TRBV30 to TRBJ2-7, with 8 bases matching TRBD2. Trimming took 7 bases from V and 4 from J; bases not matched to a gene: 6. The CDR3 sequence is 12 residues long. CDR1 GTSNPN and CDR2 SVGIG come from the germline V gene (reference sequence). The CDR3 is CAFSGGTYEQYF. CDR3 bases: TGTGCCTTCTCGGGGGGGACTTACGAGCAGTACTTC.

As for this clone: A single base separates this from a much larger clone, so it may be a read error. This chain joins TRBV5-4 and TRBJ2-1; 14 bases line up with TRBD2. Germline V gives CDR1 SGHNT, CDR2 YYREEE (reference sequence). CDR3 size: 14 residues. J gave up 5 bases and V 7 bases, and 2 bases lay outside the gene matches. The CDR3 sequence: CASAGLAGDNEQFF. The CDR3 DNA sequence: TGTGCCAGCGCGGGACTAGCGGGAGACAATGAGCAGTTCTTC.

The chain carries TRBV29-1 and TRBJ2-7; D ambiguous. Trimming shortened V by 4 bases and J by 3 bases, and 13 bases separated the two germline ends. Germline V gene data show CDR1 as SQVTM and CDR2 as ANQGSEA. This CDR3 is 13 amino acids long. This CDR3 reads CSVVVLGGYEQYF. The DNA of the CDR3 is TGCAGCGTTGTAGTCCTAGGCGGCTACGAGCAGTACTTC.

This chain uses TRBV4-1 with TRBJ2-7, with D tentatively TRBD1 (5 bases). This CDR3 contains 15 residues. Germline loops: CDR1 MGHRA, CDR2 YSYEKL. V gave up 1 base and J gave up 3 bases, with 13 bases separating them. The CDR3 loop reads CASSQGPGSVYEQYF. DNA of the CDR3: TGCGCCAGCAGCCAAGGCCCAGGGTCGGTCTACGAGCAGTACTTC.

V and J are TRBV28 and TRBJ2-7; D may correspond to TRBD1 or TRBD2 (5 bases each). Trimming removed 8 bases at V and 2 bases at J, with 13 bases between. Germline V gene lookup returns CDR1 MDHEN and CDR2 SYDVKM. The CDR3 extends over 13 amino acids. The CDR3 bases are TGTGCCAGCGAGGGGCCTAGGGCCTACGAGCAGTACTTC. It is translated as CASEGPRAYEQYF.

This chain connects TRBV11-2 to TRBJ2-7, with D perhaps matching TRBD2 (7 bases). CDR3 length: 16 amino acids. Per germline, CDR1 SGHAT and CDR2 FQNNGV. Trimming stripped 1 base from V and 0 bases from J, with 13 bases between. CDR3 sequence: CASSLAGGPTSYEQYF. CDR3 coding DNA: TGTGCCAGCAGCTTAGCGGGGGGCCCAACCTCCTACGAGCAGTACTTC.

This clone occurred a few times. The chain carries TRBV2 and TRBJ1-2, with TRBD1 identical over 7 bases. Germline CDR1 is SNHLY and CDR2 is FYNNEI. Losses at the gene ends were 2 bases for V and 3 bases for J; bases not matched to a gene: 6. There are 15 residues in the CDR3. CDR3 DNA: TGTGCCAGCAGTGAATGGACAGGTTGGGACTATGGCTACACCTTC. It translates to CASSEWTGWDYGYTF.

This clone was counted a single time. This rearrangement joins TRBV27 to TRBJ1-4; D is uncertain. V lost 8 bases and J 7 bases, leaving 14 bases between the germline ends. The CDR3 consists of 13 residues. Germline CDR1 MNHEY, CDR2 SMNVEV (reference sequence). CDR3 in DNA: TGTGCCAGCGGACTCATACCTTTTGAAAAACTGTTTTTT. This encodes CASGLIPFEKLFF.

The CDR3 is CASSGLGVGNQPQHF. CDR3 nucleotides: TGTGCCAGCAGTGGACTAGGGGTGGGCAATCAGCCCCAGCATTTT. The chain employs TRBV27 and TRBJ1-5, with a tentative D call TRBD1 (5 bases). CDR1 is MNHEY and CDR2 is SMNVEV in the germline V gene (reference sequence). The V end lost 5 bases, the J end lost 2 bases, and 13 bases lay between the germline ends. The length of the CDR3 is 15 residues.

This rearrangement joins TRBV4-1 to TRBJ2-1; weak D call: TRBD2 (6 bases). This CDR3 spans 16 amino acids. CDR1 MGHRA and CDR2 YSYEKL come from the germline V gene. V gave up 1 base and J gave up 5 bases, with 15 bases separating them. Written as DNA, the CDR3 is TGCGCCAGCAGCCAAGCGCGGGGTTACACCGACAATGAGCAGTTCTTC. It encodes CASSQARGYTDNEQFF.

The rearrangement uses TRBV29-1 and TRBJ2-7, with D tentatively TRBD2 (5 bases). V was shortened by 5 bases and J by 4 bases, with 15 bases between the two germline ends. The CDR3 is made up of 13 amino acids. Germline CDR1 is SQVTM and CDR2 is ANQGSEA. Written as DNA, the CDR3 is TGCAGCGTTTTCTTCCTGGACTTTTACGAGCAGTACTTC. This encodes CSVFFLDFYEQYF.

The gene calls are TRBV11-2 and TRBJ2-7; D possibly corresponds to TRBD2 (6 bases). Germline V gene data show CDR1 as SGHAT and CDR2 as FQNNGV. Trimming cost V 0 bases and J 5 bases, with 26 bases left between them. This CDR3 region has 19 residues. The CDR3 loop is CASSLEPSTGTFPYNEQYF. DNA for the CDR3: TGTGCCAGCAGCTTAGAGCCAAGCACCGGGACTTTTCCCTACAACGAGCAGTACTTC.

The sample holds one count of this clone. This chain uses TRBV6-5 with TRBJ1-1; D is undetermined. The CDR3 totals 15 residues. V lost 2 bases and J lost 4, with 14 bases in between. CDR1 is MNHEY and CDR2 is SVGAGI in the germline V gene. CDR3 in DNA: TGTGCCAGCAGTTACGCGTTTCGGGGAGGCACTGAAGCTTTCTTT. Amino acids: CASSYAFRGGTEAFF.

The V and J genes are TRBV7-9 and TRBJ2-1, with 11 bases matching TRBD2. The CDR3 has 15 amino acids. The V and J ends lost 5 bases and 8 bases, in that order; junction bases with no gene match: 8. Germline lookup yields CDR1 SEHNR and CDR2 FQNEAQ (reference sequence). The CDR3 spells CASSQLAGEGHEQFF. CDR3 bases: TGTGCCAGCAGCCAACTAGCGGGAGAGGGCCATGAGCAGTTCTTC. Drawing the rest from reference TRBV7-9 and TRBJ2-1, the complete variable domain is DTGVSQNPRHKITKRGQNVTFRCDPISEHNRLYWYRQTLGQGPEFLTYFQNEAQLEKSRLLSDRFSAERPKGSFSTLEIQRTEQGDSAMYLCASSQLAGEGHEQFFGPGTRLTVL.

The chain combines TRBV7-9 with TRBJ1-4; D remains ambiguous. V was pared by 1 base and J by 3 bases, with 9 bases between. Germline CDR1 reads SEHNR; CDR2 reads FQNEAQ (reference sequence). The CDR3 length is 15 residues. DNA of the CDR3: TGTGCCAGCAGCTTAGGGCGAGCAGCTAATGAAAAACTGTTTTTT. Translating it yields CASSLGRAANEKLFF.

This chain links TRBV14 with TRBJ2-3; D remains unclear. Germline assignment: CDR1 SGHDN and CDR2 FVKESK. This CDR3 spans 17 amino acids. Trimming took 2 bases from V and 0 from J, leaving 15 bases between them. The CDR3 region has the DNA TGTGCCAGCAGCCAAACTATCAGAGAGATTAGCACAGATACGCAGTATTTT. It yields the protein CASSQTIREISTDTQYF. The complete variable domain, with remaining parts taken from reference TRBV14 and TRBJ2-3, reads EAGVTQFPSHSVIEKGQTVTLRCDPISGHDNLYWYRRVMGKEIKFLLHFVKESKQDESGMPNNRFLAERTGGTYSTLKVQPAELEDSGVYFCASSQTIREISTDTQYFGPGTRLTVL.